The clone carrying this T cell receptor beta chain has more than one count but fewer than ten. The record originates from a study of blood T cell repertoires in COVID-19. Across the study: Samples came from the United States, Italy and Spain, spanning acute and convalescent COVID-19. Sources were T cells, B-cell-depleted T cells, or PBMCs; the material itself was cDNA or gDNA.

CDR3 length: 15 amino acids. From germline, CDR1 is MNHEY and CDR2 SMNVEV (reference sequence). With 4 bases clipped from V and 5 bases from J, the junction kept 10 bases outside the gene matches. Per the authors' pipeline: Nucleated cell counts were estimated from reference gene primer amplification. Using immunoSEQ multiplex PCR, the repertoire was profiled, and TCRdb retains in-frame clones only, with some absent. The V and J calls and the clone size are those of that table, but D and trimming were determined from the DNA. The data contain more than 300,000 clones, 80% to 90% of them singletons. Assignments of participants to cohorts depended upon their own reported clinical history.

This chain connects TRBV27 to TRBJ1-2, with 7 bases identical to TRBD1. The material sequenced was PBMCs or T cells enriched from blood (not recorded which). This TCR was recovered from a man aged 30 to 39 who had recovered from COVID-19. Here the CDR3 DNA reads TGTGCCAGCAGTTCCCTGATGAGGGGGCTGTATGGCTACACCTTC. It is translated as CASSSLMRGLYGYTF.